This TCR beta chain was recovered during a study of CXCR3-negative and CXCR3-positive naive CD8 T cells. Regarding the study as a whole: The TRB CDR3s that CXCR3-positive naive cells carried were more hydrophobic than those of CXCR3-negative naive cells.

TRB cDNA libraries were made by UMI-labeled 5' RACE. TCRdb re-called the 5' RACE reads and catalogs CDR3 proteins one per entry, DNA excluded. Here the sample table reports 100,000 or so distinct CDR3 sequences. Regarding this clonotype: The antigen is unknown.

The sequenced sample was naive CXCR3+ CD8+ T cells from blood. This sample's subset: CD45RO-CCR7+CD27+CD95- naive CD8+ T cells expressing CXCR3 (TNR3+). The TCR sequence derives from a human donor in good health. Some clones in this sample may be carry-over from other donors' samples.

The CDR3 here is CASSKGLQGAQPYNEQFF. J is TRBJ2-1 and V is TRBV7-2; TCRdb's D call, TRBD1, is unchecked because there is no DNA. Looked up from germline, CDR1 is SGHTA and CDR2 is FQGNSA. This CDR3 is 18 amino acids long. The full variable domain, completed using reference TRBV7-2 and TRBJ2-1, is GAGVSQSPSNKVTEKGKDVELRCDPISGHTALYWYRQSLGQGLEFLIYFQGNSAPDKSGLPSDRFSAERTGGSVSTLTIQRTQQEDSAVYLCASSKGLQGAQPYNEQFFGPGTRLTVL.